The following is a T cell receptor beta chain sequence with its context. The V gene's germline CDR1 is SGHRS and CDR2 YFSETQ. The V gene end was trimmed by 0 bases and the J gene end by 5 bases; junction bases not matched to a gene: 11. The CDR3 has 17 residues. The sample originates from a study of cytomegalovirus exposure and HLA in healthy donors. A multiplex PCR was run with 60 Vbeta primers and 13 Jbeta primers. This table comes from immunoSEQ multiplex PCR, and its TCRdb copy is limited to in-frame clones, with some not included. The data show 100,000 to 150,000 clones, approximately 82% seen once.

The sequenced sample was PBMCs. This clonotype originated in a man younger than 35 in good health and CMV-seropositive. The chain is built from TRBV5-1 and TRBJ2-3, with 8 bases lining up with TRBD2. The CDR3 coding sequence is TGCGCCAGCAGCTTGGAGGATGCCAGCGGGGGAAAAGATACGCAGTATTTT. Encoded protein: CASSLEDASGGKDTQYF.